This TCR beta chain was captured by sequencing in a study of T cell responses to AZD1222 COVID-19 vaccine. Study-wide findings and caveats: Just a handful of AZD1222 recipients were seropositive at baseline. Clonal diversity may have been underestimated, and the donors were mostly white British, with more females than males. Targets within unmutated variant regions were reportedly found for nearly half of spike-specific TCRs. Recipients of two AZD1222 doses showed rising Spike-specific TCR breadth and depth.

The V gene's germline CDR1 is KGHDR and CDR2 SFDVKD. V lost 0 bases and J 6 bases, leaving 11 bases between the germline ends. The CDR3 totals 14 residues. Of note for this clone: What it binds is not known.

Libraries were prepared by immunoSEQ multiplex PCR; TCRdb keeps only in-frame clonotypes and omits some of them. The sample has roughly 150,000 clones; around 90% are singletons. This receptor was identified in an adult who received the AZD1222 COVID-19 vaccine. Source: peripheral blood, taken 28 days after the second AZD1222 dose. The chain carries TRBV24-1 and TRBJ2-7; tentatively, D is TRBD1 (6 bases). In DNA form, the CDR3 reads TGTGCCACCAGTGATTTGCAAATGGGGGCCGAGCAGTACTTC. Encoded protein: CATSDLQMGAEQYF.